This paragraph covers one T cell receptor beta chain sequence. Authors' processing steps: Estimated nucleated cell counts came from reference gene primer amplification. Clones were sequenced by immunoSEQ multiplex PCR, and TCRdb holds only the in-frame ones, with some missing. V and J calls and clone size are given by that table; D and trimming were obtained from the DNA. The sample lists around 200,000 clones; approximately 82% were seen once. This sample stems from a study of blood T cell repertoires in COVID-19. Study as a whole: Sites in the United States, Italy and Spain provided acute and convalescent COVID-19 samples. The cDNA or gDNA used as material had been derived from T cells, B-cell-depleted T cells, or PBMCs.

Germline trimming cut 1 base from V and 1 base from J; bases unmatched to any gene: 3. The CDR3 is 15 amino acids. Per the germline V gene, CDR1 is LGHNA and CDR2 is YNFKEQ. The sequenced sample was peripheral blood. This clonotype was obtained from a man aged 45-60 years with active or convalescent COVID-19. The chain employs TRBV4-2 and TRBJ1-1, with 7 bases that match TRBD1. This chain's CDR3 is CASSQARQGNTEAFF. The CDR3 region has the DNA TGTGCCAGCAGCCAAGCTAGACAGGGGAACACTGAAGCTTTCTTT.